Each of the 8 T cell receptor beta chains below was sequenced from the same sample in a study of human T cells and chemical hapten exposure. TCRdb analysed the RACE reads with MiXCR anew, one entry per CDR3 protein. The sample carries under 450,000 distinct CDR3 sequences, roughly 6% recorded once. Time point: patch test 2, 6 weeks after DPC sensitization. Treatment given: therapeutic diphenylcyclopropenone sensitization with weekly scalp DPC. The sample was whole blood, taken in connection with sensitization to the hapten diphenylcyclopropenone (DPC). Receptors originate from a young woman with alopecia areata. Some clones in this sample may be carry-over from other donors' samples.

This clonotype was seen once. The junction and the germline gene differ at one end; a read error may be behind it. The chain recombines TRBV6-6 with TRBJ2-2, with D possibly TRBD2 on 5 matching bases. Germline V gene lookup returns CDR1 MNHNY and CDR2 SVGAGI (reference sequence). There are 14 residues in the CDR3. CDR3 region: CASTPGSGTGELVF. CDR3 nucleotides: TGTGCCAGCACCCCGGGGTCGGGCACCGGGGAGCTGGTTTTT.

This clonotype was detected many times. J is TRBJ2-1 and V is TRBV5-1; tentative D call: TRBD1 (6 bases). Germline V gives CDR1 SGHRS, CDR2 YFSETQ. The V gene lost 0 bases and the J gene lost 9 bases, with 16 bases spanning the gap. The CDR3 length is 15 residues. Written as DNA, the CDR3 is TGCGCCAGCAGCTTGGTACAGGGTAAGAATAGTGAGCAGTTCTTC. It translates to CASSLVQGKNSEQFF.

This clonotype occurred a few times. V usage is TRBV4-3 and J usage is TRBJ2-2; D uncertain. Trimming left V 1 base short and J 5 bases short, with 5 bases between. The CDR3 runs 13 residues. Per germline, CDR1 LGHNA and CDR2 YSLEER. The CDR3 is CASSQAPTGELFF. CDR3 DNA: TGCGCCAGCAGCCAAGCACCTACCGGGGAGCTGTTTTTT.

The sample holds many counts of this clonotype. The chain combines TRBV10-3 with TRBJ2-5; TRBD1 matches at 7 bases. The CDR3 is 13 amino acids. Germline values: CDR1 ENHRY, CDR2 SYGVKD. V trimming: 4 bases; J trimming: 2 bases; junction bases outside the gene matches: 1. The chain's CDR3 is CAISGGQQETQYF. The DNA of the CDR3 is TGTGCCATCAGTGGGGGACAGCAAGAGACCCAGTACTTC.

The rearrangement links TRBV5-1 to TRBJ2-1; D unclear. The germline gives CDR1 SGHRS, CDR2 YFSETQ. The V gene lost 0 bases and the J gene lost 8 bases, with 9 bases spanning the gap. This CDR3 comprises 13 residues. In nucleotides, the CDR3 is TGCGCCAGCAGCTTGGGTTTTATGGATGAGCAGTTCTTC. Translated: CASSLGFMDEQFF.

The chain uses TRBV6-2 or TRBV6-3 and TRBJ2-5; no clear D. CDR3 length equals 16 residues. Per germline, CDR1 MNHEY and CDR2 SVGEGT. V dropped 4 bases and J dropped 0 bases, with 15 bases sitting between them. The DNA of the CDR3 is TGTGCCAGCAGTTTCCAGCCGTACATATACCAAGAGACCCAGTACTTC. Translation: CASSFQPYIYQETQYF.

The table lists this clonotype with many counts. The gene calls are TRBV25-1 and TRBJ1-2; TRBD1 is a possible D gene (5 bases). In germline, CDR1 is MGHDK, CDR2 SYGVNS. Trimming stripped 4 bases from V and 2 bases from J, with 17 bases between. This CDR3 is built from 16 residues. Here the CDR3 DNA reads TGTGCCAGCAGTGCAAAGGCAGGGCACCCCAACTATGGCTACACCTTC. Its translation: CASSAKAGHPNYGYTF.

This clonotype was counted ten times or more. The rearrangement uses TRBV7-2 and TRBJ1-2; 8 bases are shared with TRBD1. CDR3 length: 15 residues. Trimming took 5 bases from V and 4 from J; bases not matched to a gene: 9. From germline, CDR1 is SGHTA and CDR2 FQGNSA. The CDR3 loop is CASSLMTGDRYGYTF. The DNA of the CDR3 is TGTGCCAGCAGCCTAATGACAGGGGATCGCTATGGCTACACCTTC.